Included here is one TCR beta chain sequence, with context. The antigen is unknown. The sample belongs to a study of monozygotic twins with inflammatory bowel disease. Regarding the study as a whole: Repertoire similarity did not separate concordant from discordant twins, possibly from limited power.

One entry per CDR3 protein, without DNA, is what TCRdb gives after re-calling the 5' RACE reads. The specimen's table records approximately 210,000 distinct CDR3 sequences. The receptor was derived from a human donor with ulcerative colitis or Crohn's disease, or a healthy co-twin of an affected twin (not recorded which). The sequencing input was blood.

CDR3 region: CSARDFSGTDTQYF. The chain recombines TRBV20-1 with TRBJ2-3. CDR3 length: 14 amino acids. Germline V gene data show CDR1 as DFQATT and CDR2 as SNEGSKA (reference sequence).